A single sample gave rise to the 11 T cell receptor beta chains below, sequenced in a study of T cell responses to AZD1222 COVID-19 vaccine. Sequenced by immunoSEQ multiplex PCR; TCRdb stores in-frame clones only, minus some. This table holds 92,000 or so clones, approximately 90% found once. This specimen consisted of peripheral blood, obtained on day 0 of AZD1222 vaccination. The receptors shown here come from an adult in good health.

The rearrangement uses TRBV18 and TRBJ1-1; 8 bases map to TRBD1. CDR1 KGHSH and CDR2 LQKENI come from the germline V gene. CDR3 length: 19 residues. V shed 4 bases, J shed 0 bases, and the junction held 16 bases outside the gene matches. CDR3 sequence reads: CASSQGPEDRGSMNTEAFF. The CDR3 DNA follows: TGTGCCAGCTCACAGGGCCCCGAAGACAGGGGTTCCATGAACACTGAAGCTTTCTTT.

The rearrangement links TRBV9 to TRBJ2-1, with D possibly matching TRBD2 (5 bases). Deletions cut 0 bases from V and 3 bases from J, with 10 bases between. CDR1 SGDLS and CDR2 YYNGEE come from the germline V gene. This CDR3 is 15 amino acids long. The chain's CDR3 is CASSVGFSDYNEQFF. The CDR3 nucleotides read TGTGCCAGCAGCGTAGGGTTTAGCGACTACAATGAGCAGTTCTTC.

CDR3 sequence (DNA): TGTGCCAGCAGTTTTTCTCCAAACACTGAAGCTTTCTTT. Amino acid sequence: CASSFSPNTEAFF. The chain carries TRBV12-3 or TRBV12-4 and TRBJ1-1; D not certain. CDR3 length: 13 residues. The V gene lost 3 bases and the J gene lost 2 bases, with 7 bases spanning the gap.

The chain employs TRBV5-5 and TRBJ1-4; no clear D gene. V lost 2 bases to trimming and J lost 4 bases, with 9 bases between them. Germline assignment: CDR1 SGHKS and CDR2 YYEKEE (reference sequence). CDR3 size: 14 residues. CDR3: CASSFVGDNEKLFF. CDR3 in DNA: TGTGCCAGCAGCTTCGTAGGCGATAATGAAAAACTGTTTTTT.

The V and J genes are TRBV9 and TRBJ1-3; D ambiguous. V gave up 0 bases and J gave up 4 bases, with 8 bases separating them. The CDR3 is made up of 14 amino acids. Germline lookup yields CDR1 SGDLS and CDR2 YYNGEE. CDR3 amino acids: CASSVATSGNTIYF. CDR3 sequence (DNA): TGTGCCAGCAGCGTAGCTACGTCGGGAAACACCATATATTTT. Full variable domain (remainder filled in from reference TRBV9 and TRBJ1-3): DSGVTQTPKHLITATGQRVTLRCSPRSGDLSVYWYQQSLDQGLQFLIQYYNGEERAKGNILERFSAQQFPDLHSELNLSSLELGDSALYFCASSVATSGNTIYFGEGSWLTVV.

Here the CDR3 reads CAWQAFANTGELFF. The CDR3 nucleotides read TGTGCCTGGCAGGCCTTCGCGAACACCGGGGAGCTGTTTTTT. V gene TRBV30 combines with J gene TRBJ2-2; no clear D. The V and J ends lost 5 bases and 0 bases respectively, with 10 bases between them. Germline CDR1 GTSNPN, CDR2 SVGIG (reference sequence). This CDR3 contains 14 residues.

This clone was seen only once. J is TRBJ1-4 and V is TRBV24-1; the D gene is possibly TRBD1 (6 bases). Per germline, CDR1 KGHDR and CDR2 SFDVKD. Trimming took off 3 bases at V and 8 bases at J, with 9 bases between the two ends. The CDR3 contains 13 residues. CDR3 nucleotides: TGTGCCACCAGTGATGGGGGCGTCGAAAAACTGTTTTTT. It codes for CATSDGGVEKLFF.

The J gene is TRBJ2-3, the V gene TRBV6-5; TRBD1 aligns across 7 bases. The CDR3 loop spans 15 amino acids. Germline V gene sequence: CDR1 MNHEY, CDR2 SVGAGI. J was trimmed by 2 bases and V by 6 bases; bases with no gene match: 8. The CDR3 DNA is TGTGCCAGCAGGAATAACAGGGGTCTCACAGATACGCAGTATTTT. Protein: CASRNNRGLTDTQYF.

The chain joins TRBV27 to TRBJ1-5; 7 positions agree with TRBD1. There are 15 residues in the CDR3. Germline trimming cut 4 bases from V and 3 bases from J; bases unmatched to any gene: 6. Germline assignment: CDR1 MNHEY and CDR2 SMNVEV (reference sequence). In nucleotides, the CDR3 is TGTGCCAGCAGTTCCCGGACAGGAATCAATCAGCCCCAGCATTTT. It encodes CASSSRTGINQPQHF.

The chain employs TRBV4-1 and TRBJ1-2; D is unresolved. Per germline, CDR1 MGHRA and CDR2 YSYEKL. There are 13 residues in the CDR3. The V end lost 6 bases, the J end lost 4 bases, and 12 bases lay between the germline ends. CDR3 protein: CASRLSPFYGYTF. DNA for the CDR3: TGCGCCAGCAGACTCAGCCCCTTCTATGGCTACACCTTC.

The genes are TRBV7-9 and TRBJ2-1; the match to TRBD2 covers 10 bases. CDR1 SEHNR and CDR2 FQNEAQ come from the germline V gene (reference sequence). This CDR3 is 14 amino acids long. With 1 base clipped from V and 8 bases from J, the junction kept 2 bases outside the gene matches. CDR3 DNA sequence: TGTGCCAGCAGCTTAGGCACTAGCGGGGATGAGCAGTTCTTC. It specifies CASSLGTSGDEQFF.